One TCR beta chain is described in this entry. Antigen specificity is unknown. This specimen comes from a study of T cells in localized non-small cell lung cancer. Study-wide points: Uninvolved adjacent lung had more T cell clonality than any other tissue, topping tumor.

Trimming removed 2 bases from V and 2 bases from J, with 10 bases in between. CDR3 length: 14 amino acids. Data came from immunoSEQ multiplex PCR; TCRdb stores just in-frame clones and leaves some out. The sample consists of around 1,100 clones, 15% to 20% of them appearing once. Free of atypia, the adjacent lung was collected at least 2 cm away from the tumor margin. The chain links TRBV23-1 to TRBJ2-7; unclear D gene. TRBV23-1 is identified as an open reading frame with a role that is uncertain. The sequence was obtained from a male donor at least 60 years old with stage II lung adenocarcinoma. This sample comprised normal lung tissue next to the tumor, obtained before any cancer treatment. This chain's CDR3 is CASSQRADPYEQYF. Written as DNA, the CDR3 is TGCGCCAGCAGTCAACGGGCGGATCCCTACGAGCAGTACTTC.